This T cell receptor (beta chain) appears in the sequencing data of a study of cytomegalovirus exposure and HLA in healthy donors. About the study: In an early release, HLA-typed donors contributed 75 million to 85 million unique TCR sequences. The study placed around 85% of its approximately 360 genotyped donors in the Caucasian-associated ancestry cluster. Study outcomes and limitations: Per a later analysis, HLA-associated TCR beta chains showed more clonal expansion than other, equally common TCR beta chains. Researchers reported in a later analysis that a missense DCLRE1C variant was tied to TCR beta V- and J-gene trimming.

Details on this clone: The antigen is unknown.

The PCR made use of 60 Vbeta and 13 Jbeta primers. TCRdb's table, derived via immunoSEQ multiplex PCR, lists solely in-frame clones and lacks some. The table has roughly 120,000 clones, around 86% seen once; the top ten hold more than 1.5%. V was cut by 4 bases and J by 5 bases, with 10 bases left in between. CDR1 is SGHNT, CDR2 YYREEE, per germline (reference sequence). The CDR3 covers 13 residues. Sequencing input: PBMCs. The chain recombines TRBV5-4 with TRBJ1-3, with D possibly being TRBD1 (6 bases). This receptor was taken from a man in his forties or fifties in good health and CMV-seronegative. CDR3 DNA sequence: TGTGCCAGCAGCACGGACAGCAGAAACACCATATATTTT. Translated: CASSTDSRNTIYF.